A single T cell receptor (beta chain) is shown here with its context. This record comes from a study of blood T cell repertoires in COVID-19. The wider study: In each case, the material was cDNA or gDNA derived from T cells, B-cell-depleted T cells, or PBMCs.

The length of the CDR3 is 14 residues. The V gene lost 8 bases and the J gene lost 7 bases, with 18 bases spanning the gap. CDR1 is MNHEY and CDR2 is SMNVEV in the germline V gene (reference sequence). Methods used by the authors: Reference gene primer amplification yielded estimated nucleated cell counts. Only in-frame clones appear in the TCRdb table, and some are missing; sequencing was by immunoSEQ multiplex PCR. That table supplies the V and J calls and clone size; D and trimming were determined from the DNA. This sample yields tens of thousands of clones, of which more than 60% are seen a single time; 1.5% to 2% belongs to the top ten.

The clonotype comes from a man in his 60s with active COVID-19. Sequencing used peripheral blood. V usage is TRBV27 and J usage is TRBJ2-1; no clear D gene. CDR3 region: CASRSGASLNEQFF. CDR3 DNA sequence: TGTGCCAGCCGCTCCGGAGCTTCCCTGAATGAGCAGTTCTTC.